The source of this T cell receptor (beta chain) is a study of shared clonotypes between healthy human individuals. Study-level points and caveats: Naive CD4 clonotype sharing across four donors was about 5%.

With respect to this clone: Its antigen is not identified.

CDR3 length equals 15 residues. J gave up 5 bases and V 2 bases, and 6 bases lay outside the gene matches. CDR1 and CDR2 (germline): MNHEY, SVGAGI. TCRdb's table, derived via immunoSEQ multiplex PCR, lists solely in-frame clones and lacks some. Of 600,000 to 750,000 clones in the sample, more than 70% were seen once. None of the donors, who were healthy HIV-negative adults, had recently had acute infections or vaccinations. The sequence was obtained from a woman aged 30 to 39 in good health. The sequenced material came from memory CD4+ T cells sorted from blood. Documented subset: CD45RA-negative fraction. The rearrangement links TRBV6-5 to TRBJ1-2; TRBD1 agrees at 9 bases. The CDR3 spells CASSYEGQGAYGYTF. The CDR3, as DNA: TGTGCCAGCAGTTACGAGGGACAGGGCGCTTATGGCTACACCTTC.